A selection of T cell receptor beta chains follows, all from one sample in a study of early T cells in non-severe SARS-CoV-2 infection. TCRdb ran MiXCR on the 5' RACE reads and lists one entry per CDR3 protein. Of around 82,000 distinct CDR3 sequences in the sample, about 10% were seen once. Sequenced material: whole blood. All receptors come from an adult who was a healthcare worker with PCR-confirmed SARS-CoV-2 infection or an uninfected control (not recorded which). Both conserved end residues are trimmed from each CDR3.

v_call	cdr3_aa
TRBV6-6	ASSWGQLYEQY
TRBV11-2	ASSPGALAGVDEQF
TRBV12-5	ASGLVLATGGMYEQY
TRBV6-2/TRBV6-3	ASSYSRDSGSREQY
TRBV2	ASREGGISTDTQY
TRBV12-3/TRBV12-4	ASSSRDRGSGYEQY
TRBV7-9	ASSTGQAGSYEQY
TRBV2	ASSRRAAFSGELF
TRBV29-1	SVEDPRGDVYNEQF
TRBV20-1	SARGLLSYEQY
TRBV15	ATSREERRHEQY
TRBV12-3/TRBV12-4	ASSRGPTEAF
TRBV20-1	SARPGQGASDTQY
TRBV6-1	ASTGDYEQY
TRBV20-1	SAGRRDRGNQPQH
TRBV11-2	ASSADRANTGELF
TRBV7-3	ASSPTGMTDTQY
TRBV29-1	SGQGAGEYNEQF
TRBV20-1	SAAEETVGYT
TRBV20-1	SASVGTGGTQY
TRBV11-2	ASSLLGTKETQY
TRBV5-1	ASSPINRGGNTEAF
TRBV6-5	ASSSTSLGTEQF
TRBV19	ASSLPGQTYNEQF
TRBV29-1	SAPDRLTGELF
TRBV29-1	SVAGTGGLYGYT
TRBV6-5	ASRGVTGDQPQH
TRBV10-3	AISDTARGSAGANVLT
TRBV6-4	ASSDSSGGAYEQF
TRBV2	ASSEVGSGANVLT
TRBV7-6	ASSTLDRGLNTEAF
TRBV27	ASSLFSGTPTLGEQY
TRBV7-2	ASSPLVNEQF
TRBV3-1	ASSQVGSGQY
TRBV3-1	ASSQVQPNTEAF
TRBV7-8	ASSLHQGPSYEQY
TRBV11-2	ASSPTGASYEQY
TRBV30	AWSRGGTDTQY
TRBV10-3	AISESIETSNSYEQY
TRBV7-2	ASSLAGGPTGELF
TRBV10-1	ASSESRARGYT
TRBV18	ASSPSGDGSHQPQH
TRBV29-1	SVEGGWDTDTQY
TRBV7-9	ASSLLANTGELF
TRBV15	ATSPRLAAEQETQY
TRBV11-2	ASSQGQSRREQF